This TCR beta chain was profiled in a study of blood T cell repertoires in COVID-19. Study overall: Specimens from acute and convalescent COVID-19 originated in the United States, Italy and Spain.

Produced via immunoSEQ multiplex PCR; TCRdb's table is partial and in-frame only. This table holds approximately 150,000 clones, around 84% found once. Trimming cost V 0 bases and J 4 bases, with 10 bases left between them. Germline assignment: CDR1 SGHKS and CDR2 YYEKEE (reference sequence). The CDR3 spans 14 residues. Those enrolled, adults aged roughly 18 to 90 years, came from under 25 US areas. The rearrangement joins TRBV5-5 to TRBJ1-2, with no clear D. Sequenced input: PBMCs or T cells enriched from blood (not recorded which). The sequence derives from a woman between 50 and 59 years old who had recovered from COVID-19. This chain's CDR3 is CASSLGAGIYGYTF. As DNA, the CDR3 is TGTGCCAGCAGCTTGGGGGCGGGGATCTATGGCTACACCTTC.